This T cell receptor (beta chain) was retrieved from a study of blood T cells in healthy people across ages. The use of a sample-barcoded 5' primer and a J-beta primer mix characterized a second PCR of roughly 6 to 11 cycles. TCRdb re-derived calls from the 5' RACE reads in MiXCR, one entry per CDR3 protein. The sample holds roughly 720,000 distinct CDR3 sequences, roughly 50% seen once. To note about this clonotype: Its antigen is not known.

General study points: In the absence of known donor CMV status, changes in expanded clonotypes were possibly confounded.

CDR3 length: 14 amino acids. The V gene lost 4 bases and the J gene lost 6 bases, with 17 bases spanning the gap. Germline CDR1 is SGDLS and CDR2 is YYNGEE. The chain employs TRBV9 and TRBJ2-7, with a possible D match to TRBD1 (6 bases). The clonotype originates from a man older than 75 in good health. Sample: blood. The CDR3 sequence is CASSSVNTGSEQYF. CDR3 nucleotides: TGTGCCAGCAGCTCCGTAAACACAGGGAGCGAGCAGTACTTC.